This T cell receptor (beta chain) is from a study of T cell responses to AZD1222 COVID-19 vaccine. Clones were sequenced by immunoSEQ multiplex PCR, and TCRdb holds only the in-frame ones, with some missing. Of 250,000 to 300,000 clones detected, 94% appear once; the ten largest clones hold around 0.5%. The CDR3 spans 15 residues. V lost 3 bases, J lost 4 bases, and 5 bases stayed unmatched. The germline CDR1 and CDR2 sequences are LNHDA and SQIVND (reference sequence). This clone has a single count. Sequencing used peripheral blood, obtained 28 days after the second AZD1222 dose. J is TRBJ1-4 and V is TRBV19, with 7 bases lining up with TRBD1. The sequence derives from an adult who received the AZD1222 COVID-19 vaccine. CDR3 in DNA: TGTGCCAGTAGTATTGGGACAGCTATTAATGAAAAACTGTTTTTT. Its protein product is CASSIGTAINEKLFF. The variable domain in full, with the rest retrieved from reference TRBV19 and TRBJ1-4, is DGGITQSPKYLFRKEGQNVTLSCEQNLNHDAMYWYRQDPGQGLRLIYYSQIVNDFQKGDIAEGYSVSREKKESFPLTVTSAQKNPTAFYLCASSIGTAINEKLFFGSGTQLSVL.